These T cell receptor beta chains were read from a single sample in a study of early T cells in non-severe SARS-CoV-2 infection. Each CDR3 protein gets one entry after TCRdb re-called the 5' RACE reads with MiXCR. The sample yields thousands of distinct CDR3 sequences, more than 4.5% seen once. Sequenced sample: whole blood. All receptors derive from an adult who was a healthcare worker with PCR-confirmed SARS-CoV-2 infection or an uninfected control (not recorded which). Each CDR3 is given with its conserved first and last residue. D genes are given only for firm matches.

17,.,TRBJ1-1,TRBV10-3,CAISESGGRTLNTEAFF
12,.,TRBJ1-1,TRBV5-8,CASSTRQSEAFF
13,TRBD1,TRBJ1-1,TRBV2,CASSPDRDGYAFF
14,TRBD2,TRBJ2-5,TRBV6-5,CASSKREGRETQYF
12,TRBD2,TRBJ2-1,TRBV20-1,CSLAGSYNEQFF
15,TRBD2,TRBJ2-3,TRBV2,CASSVTSGRTDTQYF
15,.,TRBJ1-4,TRBV6-5,CASSYRTAPEVKLFF
13,.,TRBJ2-5,TRBV27,CASSLVGEETQYF
15,.,TRBJ2-5,TRBV6-6,CASSYDAGPRETQYF
18,TRBD2,TRBJ2-3,TRBV7-9,CASSPARGTSGRMDTQYF
17,TRBD2,TRBJ2-1,TRBV27,CASSPIPLAGAYNEQFF
16,TRBD1,TRBJ1-4,TRBV19,CASIPPPRTGNEKLFF
15,TRBD1,TRBJ1-6,TRBV7-8,CASSLRTGRNSPLHF
13,TRBD2,TRBJ2-7,TRBV27,CASSSGLAYEQYF
15,.,TRBJ2-5,TRBV9,CASSFRGVDQETQYF
15,.,TRBJ2-6,TRBV20-1,CSASGQTSGANVLTF
11,.,TRBJ2-7,TRBV21-1,CASSKVNEQYF
14,.,TRBJ1-1,TRBV29-1,CSVRSRGTGTEAFF
17,.,TRBJ1-5,TRBV20-1,CSASRVGQGWGNQPQHF
16,TRBD1,TRBJ1-6,TRBV7-9,CASWDRESSYNSPLHF
14,.,TRBJ2-1,TRBV19,CASSPGGGGYEQFF
13,TRBD2,TRBJ2-7,TRBV20-1,CSASIAGGYEQYF
14,.,TRBJ2-2,TRBV12-3/TRBV12-4,CASSWRGGTGELFF
16,.,TRBJ2-1,TRBV18,CASSPREQGGHNEQFF
19,TRBD2,TRBJ2-1,TRBV11-2,CASSPRPRGLAVAYNEQFF
12,TRBD2,TRBJ2-5,TRBV20-1,CSAPRGRETQYF
15,TRBD1,TRBJ2-7,TRBV12-3/TRBV12-4,CASSSTGGQTYEQYF
11,.,TRBJ2-4,TRBV3-1,CASSQGSIQYF
14,TRBD1,TRBJ1-5,TRBV6-1,CASSGQGVGQPQHF
13,.,TRBJ2-1,TRBV20-1,CSAAAGGPDEQFF
15,.,TRBJ1-1,TRBV12-3/TRBV12-4,CASTGGGALNTEAFF
15,TRBD2,TRBJ2-1,TRBV27,CASSSSRLAGNEQFF
13,.,TRBJ2-3,TRBV29-1,CSVEGGVRDTQYF
16,TRBD1,TRBJ1-5,TRBV28,CASRQGTGGRNQPQHF
16,TRBD2,TRBJ2-3,TRBV4-1,CASSQVLAGSTDTQYF
15,.,TRBJ2-1,TRBV19,CASSIAGNRYNEQFF
15,.,TRBJ1-2,TRBV20-1,CSARDHMSLTFGYTF
17,.,TRBJ2-1,TRBV6-2/TRBV6-3,CASSYSGSGSSYNEQFF
13,.,TRBJ1-3,TRBV2,CASYRSSGNTIYF
16,TRBD2,TRBJ2-1,TRBV20-1,CSASGQLAGRYNEQFF
12,.,TRBJ1-2,TRBV12-3/TRBV12-4,CASSSSGKVFTF
16,TRBD2,TRBJ2-7,TRBV6-2/TRBV6-3,CASSYSPGLASYEQYF
14,TRBD2,TRBJ2-1,TRBV6-2/TRBV6-3,CASYPTSATAEQFF
12,.,TRBJ1-1,TRBV2,CASRGGDTEAFF
13,.,TRBJ1-2,TRBV4-1,CASSPLPLYGYTF
14,TRBD2,TRBJ2-3,TRBV5-1,CASSQLADTDTQYF
18,TRBD1,TRBJ2-1,TRBV24-1,CATTSDRGMSRSYNEQFF
14,TRBD1,TRBJ2-3,TRBV29-1,CSVEPGQGVDTQYF
16,TRBD2,TRBJ2-7,TRBV12-3/TRBV12-4,CASSLGEGSGKNEQYF
14,TRBD2,TRBJ2-7,TRBV28,CASISGEGLYEQYF
16,.,TRBJ1-4,TRBV5-1,CASSPDQGSTNEKLFF
19,TRBD2,TRBJ2-5,TRBV20-1,CSARDIRLAGGPSRETQYF
11,.,TRBJ2-3,TRBV29-1,CSVEGLGSQYF
17,TRBD2,TRBJ2-2,TRBV18,CASSPLLAGANTGELFF
14,.,TRBJ1-4,TRBV4-3,CASSPRRGDEKLFF
12,.,TRBJ2-4,TRBV29-1,CSVDWPQGIQYF
16,.,TRBJ1-2,TRBV7-9,CASSLASGRAEDGYTF